These 13 T cell receptor beta chains share one sample of origin, sequenced in a study of T cell responses to AZD1222 COVID-19 vaccine. Repertoires were generated with immunoSEQ multiplex PCR, while TCRdb's copy carries only in-frame clones and drops some. The profile shows about 120,000 clones, more than 75% of them singletons. This specimen consisted of peripheral blood, obtained on day 0 of AZD1222 vaccination. The receptors shown here come from an adult in good health.

J is TRBJ1-3 and V is TRBV6-5; D uncertain. V was pared by 4 bases and J by 0 bases, with 10 bases between. The CDR3 spans 15 residues. Germline CDR1 is MNHEY and CDR2 is SVGAGI. The CDR3 region has the DNA TGTGCCAGCAGTTTCAGCTTATCCTCTGGAAACACCATATATTTT. Protein product: CASSFSLSSGNTIYF.

This chain joins TRBV19 and TRBJ1-1; D is unclear. The V gene's germline CDR1 is LNHDA and CDR2 SQIVND (reference sequence). The CDR3 contains 12 residues. Trimming cost V 7 bases and J 8 bases, with 14 bases left between them. The CDR3, as DNA: TGTGCCAGTAACCTTGTAGGTAGGGAAGCTTTCTTT. Protein sequence: CASNLVGREAFF.

The chain combines TRBV6-5 with TRBJ1-1; weak D call: TRBD1 (5 bases). The germline gives CDR1 MNHEY, CDR2 SVGAGI. The CDR3 length is 13 residues. Deletions cut 7 bases from V and 1 base from J, with 10 bases between. CDR3 DNA: TGTGCCAGCAATCTTCAGGGGAACACTGAAGCTTTCTTT. The encoded protein is CASNLQGNTEAFF.

The chain has TRBV6-2 or TRBV6-3 and TRBJ2-3; D might be TRBD1 (6 bases). V gave up 5 bases and J gave up 7 bases, with 16 bases separating them. The CDR3 totals 14 residues. Looked up from germline, CDR1 is MNHEY and CDR2 is SVGEGT. The CDR3 region is CASSASGVHHTQYF. In DNA, the CDR3 is TGTGCCAGCAGTGCCTCAGGGGTGCATCATACGCAGTATTTT.

The V call is TRBV6-4, the J call TRBJ1-1; D is unresolved. V dropped 5 bases and J dropped 7 bases, with 20 bases sitting between them. CDR1 is MRHNA and CDR2 is SNTAGT in the germline V gene. This CDR3 is 15 amino acids long. CDR3 nucleotides: TGTGCCAGCAGTAGAACCCCGGGATTTAGCGATGAAGCTTTCTTT. This translates into CASSRTPGFSDEAFF.

The chain is built from TRBV5-1 and TRBJ2-1, with TRBD2 identical over 12 bases. CDR3 length equals 14 residues. J lost 15 bases, V lost 3 bases, and 10 bases had no gene match. The germline gives CDR1 SGHRS, CDR2 YFSETQ. The CDR3 sequence: CASSSTSSGGALFF. In DNA form, the CDR3 reads TGCGCCAGCAGCTCCACTTCTAGCGGGGGGGCCCTGTTCTTC.

This sequence joins TRBV10-3 and TRBJ1-5, with 7 positions matching TRBD1. Germline V gives CDR1 ENHRY, CDR2 SYGVKD. CDR3 length: 13 residues. V shed 5 bases, J shed 5 bases, and the junction held 3 bases outside the gene matches. As DNA, the CDR3 is TGTGCCATCAGTCGGGACAGTTATCAGCCCCAGCATTTT. Amino acids: CAISRDSYQPQHF.

A remark on this clone: This same CDR3 is encoded by further DNA sequences in the sample. J is TRBJ1-1 and V is TRBV5-1; TRBD1 matches 11 bases. V trimming: 4 bases; J trimming: 4 bases; junction bases outside the gene matches: 3. Germline CDR1 SGHRS, CDR2 YFSETQ. The CDR3 runs 14 residues. CDR3 sequence reads: CASSPGTGGTEAFF. The CDR3 region has the DNA TGCGCCAGCAGCCCCGGGACAGGGGGCACTGAAGCTTTCTTT.

The genes are TRBV18 and TRBJ2-7; 8 bases align to TRBD1. Germline-derived CDR1 and CDR2 are KGHSH and LQKENI. The CDR3 has 14 residues. V shed 6 bases, J shed 1 base, and the junction held 5 bases outside the gene matches. The CDR3 spells CASSLDRESYEQYF. CDR3 DNA: TGTGCCAGCTCCCTGGACAGGGAATCCTACGAGCAGTACTTC.

The chain employs TRBV13 and TRBJ2-5; no clear D. CDR1 is PRHDT and CDR2 is FYEKMQ in the germline V gene (reference sequence). This CDR3 has 12 residues. The V end lost 5 bases, the J end lost 4 bases, and 8 bases lay between the germline ends. CDR3 in amino acids: CASSVGPETQYF. For the CDR3, the DNA is TGTGCCAGCAGCGTGGGCCCAGAGACCCAGTACTTC.

This chain's CDR3 is CASSPRTGGRENQPQHF. The CDR3 DNA reads as TGCGCCAGCAGCCCTCGGACAGGGGGCAGAGAGAATCAGCCCCAGCATTTT. This chain uses TRBV5-1 with TRBJ1-5, with 11 bases identical to TRBD1. Germline trimming cut 4 bases from V and 4 bases from J; bases unmatched to any gene: 10. CDR3 length equals 17 residues. Germline loops: CDR1 SGHRS, CDR2 YFSETQ.

The chain has TRBV5-8 and TRBJ1-4; D uncertain. V dropped 4 bases and J dropped 5 bases, with 6 bases sitting between them. Looked up from germline, CDR1 is SGHTS and CDR2 is YDEGEE. The CDR3 is 12 residues long. The CDR3 DNA is TGTGCCAGCAGCCGCCCGAATGAAAAACTGTTTTTT. Encoded protein: CASSRPNEKLFF.

The chain links TRBV4-2 to TRBJ1-1, with 7 bases aligning to TRBD1. CDR3 length equals 15 residues. The germline gives CDR1 LGHNA, CDR2 YNFKEQ. V trimming: 3 bases; J trimming: 4 bases; junction bases outside the gene matches: 8. The CDR3 protein is CASSQGATGVTEAFF. CDR3 DNA sequence: TGTGCCAGCAGCCAGGGGGCAACAGGGGTCACTGAAGCTTTCTTT.